The 18 T cell receptor beta chains listed next were all sequenced from one sample in a study of blood T cell repertoires in COVID-19. Profiling relied on immunoSEQ multiplex PCR, and the TCRdb table lists in-frame clones only, not all of them. This repertoire shows 90,000 to 150,000 clones, about four fifths found once; its top ten account for around 10%. The specimen was peripheral blood. The receptors originated from a human donor in a cohort sampled during active COVID-19.

This chain uses TRBV11-1 with TRBJ2-7; 11 bases are a match to TRBD1. There are 14 residues in the CDR3. V lost 4 bases, J lost 4 bases, and 3 bases stayed unmatched. Germline assignment: CDR1 SGHAT and CDR2 FQDESV (reference sequence). The CDR3 DNA reads as TGTGCCAGCAGCTCTGGGACAGGGGGGTACGAGCAGTACTTC. It translates to CASSSGTGGYEQYF. Filled out from reference TRBV11-1 and TRBJ2-7, the complete variable domain reads EAEVAQSPRYKITEKSQAVAFWCDPISGHATLYWYRQILGQGPELLVQFQDESVVDDSQLPKDRFSAERLKGVDSTLKIQPAELGDSAMYLCASSSGTGGYEQYFGPGTRLTVT.

The J gene is TRBJ2-7, the V gene TRBV5-6, with 7 bases lining up with TRBD1. CDR3 size: 15 residues. Trimming at V came to 4 bases and at J to 4 bases, leaving 11 bases not matched to a gene. Germline V CDR1 and CDR2: SGHDT, YYEEEE. Written as DNA, the CDR3 is TGTGCCAGCAGCGTGGACAGGTCCGGGCTTTACGAGCAGTACTTC. This gives the protein CASSVDRSGLYEQYF.

The chain has TRBV7-2 and TRBJ1-2; 8 nucleotides line up with TRBD1. The CDR3 extends over 15 amino acids. Germline V gene lookup returns CDR1 SGHTA and CDR2 FQGNSA. Trimming took 6 bases from V and 9 from J; bases not matched to a gene: 15. This chain's CDR3 is CASSYGKDRGSRYTF. CDR3 nucleotides: TGTGCCAGCAGTTACGGGAAAGACAGGGGTTCTCGCTACACCTTC.

The V and J genes are TRBV6-2 or TRBV6-3 and TRBJ2-1; a possible D gene is TRBD2 (5 bases). Germline lookup yields CDR1 MNHEY and CDR2 SVGEGT. V lost 4 bases and J lost 5, with 9 bases in between. This CDR3 is built from 13 residues. CDR3 in amino acids: CASSWTVDNEQFF. The DNA for the CDR3 is TGTGCCAGCAGTTGGACTGTGGACAATGAGCAGTTCTTC.

This clone was recorded only once. This sequence joins TRBV7-9 and TRBJ1-2; D uncertain. Trimming left V 5 bases short and J 1 base short, with 14 bases between. Germline values: CDR1 SEHNR, CDR2 FQNEAQ (reference sequence). CDR3 length: 15 residues. The CDR3 nucleotides read TGTGCCAGCAGCGCTCGGTACGGGAATAACTATGGCTACACCTTC. Amino acid sequence: CASSARYGNNYGYTF.

V gene TRBV28 combines with J gene TRBJ1-1; 8 bases are shared with TRBD1. Germline-derived CDR1 and CDR2 are MDHEN and SYDVKM. This CDR3 has 14 residues. The junction had 3 bases not matched to a gene; V was cut back by 5 bases and J by 1 base. The CDR3 sequence: CASSSGQGNTEAFF. CDR3 nucleotides: TGTGCCAGCAGTAGTGGACAGGGGAACACTGAAGCTTTCTTT.

The V call is TRBV7-2, the J call TRBJ2-7, with 7 bases matching TRBD1. V shed 4 bases, J shed 7 bases, and the junction held 13 bases outside the gene matches. Germline values: CDR1 SGHTA, CDR2 FQGNSA. This CDR3 comprises 15 residues. The CDR3 sequence is CASSWGTVGSREQYF. DNA for the CDR3: TGTGCCAGCAGCTGGGGGACAGTGGGCTCGCGGGAGCAGTACTTC.

The chain has TRBV18 and TRBJ1-3, with a weak D call TRBD1 (6 bases). The CDR3 runs to 16 residues. The germline V and J ends were trimmed by 2 bases and 2 bases, with 13 bases remaining between them. Germline assignment: CDR1 KGHSH and CDR2 LQKENI. The CDR3 sequence: CASSPSEQGTGNTIYF. CDR3 in DNA: TGTGCCAGCTCACCAAGTGAACAGGGCACTGGAAACACCATATATTTT.

The V and J genes are TRBV7-8 and TRBJ2-3; 8 bases map to TRBD2. The V segment lost 4 bases and the J segment 7 bases; nucleotides outside the gene matches: 7. Germline values: CDR1 SGHVS, CDR2 FQNEAQ. The CDR3 length is 14 residues. This CDR3 is CASSSSGGLNTQYF. CDR3 coding DNA: TGTGCCAGCAGCTCGAGCGGGGGACTCAATACGCAGTATTTT.

V gene TRBV7-2 combines with J gene TRBJ2-5, with 11 nucleotides matching TRBD1. The J segment lost 5 bases and the V segment lost 5 bases, leaving 7 bases of the junction unmatched. This CDR3 contains 15 residues. Germline CDR1 reads SGHTA; CDR2 reads FQGNSA. The CDR3 sequence: CASSTLGTGGETQYF. In DNA form, the CDR3 reads TGTGCCAGCAGCACATTAGGGACAGGGGGTGAGACCCAGTACTTC.

V and J are TRBV5-1 and TRBJ2-3; D might be TRBD2 (5 bases). This CDR3 spans 14 amino acids. Germline CDR1 is SGHRS and CDR2 is YFSETQ. Trimming removed 1 base at V and 2 bases at J, with 8 bases between. The CDR3, as DNA: TGCGCCAGCAGCTTGTCCGGGGACACAGATACGCAGTATTTT. It yields the protein CASSLSGDTDTQYF.

The chain has TRBV20-1 and TRBJ2-2, with D possibly matching TRBD2 (5 bases). Trimming removed 3 bases at V and 1 base at J, with 15 bases between. In germline, CDR1 is DFQATT, CDR2 SNEGSKA (reference sequence). This CDR3 region has 16 residues. The chain's CDR3 is CSASRLGSLNTGELFF. CDR3 nucleotide sequence: TGCAGTGCTAGTAGGCTTGGGAGCCTGAACACCGGGGAGCTGTTTTTT.

The chain recombines TRBV18 with TRBJ2-7; D ambiguous. With 3 bases removed from V and 4 bases from J, the gap between germline ends came to 13 bases. CDR3 length: 14 residues. From germline, CDR1 is KGHSH and CDR2 LQKENI. CDR3 loop: CASSPAEKGYEQYF. As DNA, the CDR3 is TGTGCCAGCTCACCGGCGGAAAAAGGATACGAGCAGTACTTC. Variable domain in full (rest from reference TRBV18 and TRBJ2-7): NAGVMQNPRHLVRRRGQEARLRCSPMKGHSHVYWYRQLPEEGLKFMVYLQKENIIDESGMPKERFSAEFPKEGPSILRIQQVVRGDSAAYFCASSPAEKGYEQYFGPGTRLTVT.

The gene calls are TRBV2 and TRBJ2-6, with D possibly matching TRBD2 (6 bases). The CDR3 totals 14 residues. With 5 bases removed from V and 4 bases from J, the gap between germline ends came to 9 bases. Looked up from germline, CDR1 is SNHLY and CDR2 is FYNNEI. This chain's CDR3 is CASSLAYGANVLTF. In nucleotides, the CDR3 is TGTGCCAGCAGTCTAGCGTACGGGGCCAACGTCCTGACTTTC.

The chain is built from TRBV29-1 and TRBJ1-5; D call uncertain. The ends were cut back, 7 bases at V and 1 base at J, with 17 bases in the middle. This CDR3 has 15 amino acids. Germline CDR1 and CDR2: SQVTM and ANQGSEA. For the CDR3, the DNA is TGCAGCGCCGCCGGCGTCGGAGGCAGCAATCAGCCCCAGCATTTT. Amino acids: CSAAGVGGSNQPQHF. The whole variable domain, filled in from reference TRBV29-1 and TRBJ1-5, reads SAVISQKPSRDICQRGTSLTIQCQVDSQVTMMFWYRQQPGQSLTLIATANQGSEATYESGFVIDKFPISRPNLTFSTLTVSNMSPEDSSIYLCSAAGVGGSNQPQHFGDGTRLSIL.

The rearrangement links TRBV4-1 to TRBJ1-1; D is unresolved. V lost 0 bases to trimming and J lost 0 bases, with 14 bases between them. The CDR3 is made up of 17 amino acids. Germline CDR1 reads MGHRA; CDR2 reads YSYEKL. The CDR3 DNA sequence: TGCGCCAGCAGCCAAGATGTGTCCACGGGGATGAACACTGAAGCTTTCTTT. Translating gives CASSQDVSTGMNTEAFF.

This clone was counted a few times. The chain carries TRBV4-1 and TRBJ1-5, with 9 bases fitting TRBD1. This CDR3 spans 16 amino acids. After removal of 1 base from V and 5 bases from J, the junction contained 6 bases not matched to a gene. CDR1 and CDR2 (germline): MGHRA, YSYEKL. CDR3 region: CASSQGPGQGHQPQHF. As DNA, the CDR3 is TGCGCCAGCAGCCAAGGTCCGGGACAGGGTCATCAGCCCCAGCATTTT.

This rearrangement joins TRBV19 to TRBJ2-3; 7 nucleotides agree with TRBD1. This CDR3 is built from 14 residues. Germline V gives CDR1 LNHDA, CDR2 SQIVND (reference sequence). The trim removed 5 bases at V and 2 bases at J, leaving 4 bases unmatched. For the CDR3, the DNA is TGTGCCAGTAGTCTCGGGACAGCCACAGATACGCAGTATTTT. Translated: CASSLGTATDTQYF.